This T cell receptor beta chain came from a study of identical twins (dated by TCRdb to 2016 to 2018). The study in broad terms: TCR alpha and beta repertoires from monozygotic twins, unrelated adults of various ages and cord blood were deep-sequenced to test whether fetal clonotypes persist. To rule out contamination, replicate twin experiments were performed at different times with different library preparation protocols.

What the authors observed across the whole study: Zero-insertion analyses could be partly confounded by invariant T cells such as MAIT and iNKT, although diverse VJ usage argued against such confounding for most clonotypes. Abundant cord blood beta clonotypes had fewer insertions, young adult naive repertoires showed a similar but weaker trend, and memory repertoires showed no such trend. A weaker excess of twin sharing was found in beta out-of-frame sequences because the signal-to-noise ratio was lowered by fewer shared sequences. Conclusions relied on cross-sectional statistical analysis, since the same donors could not be followed over many years. Recombination models systematically underestimated out-of-frame TCR alpha sharing in monozygotic twins but agreed with sharing between unrelated individuals. Compared with coincidental sharing between unrelated individuals, out-of-frame TCR alpha sequences shared between twins showed an excess of sequences with low generation probability.

From cysteine to phenylalanine, the CDR3 is 16 amino acids long. The only DNA kept is the CDR3, 48 bases in frame from the first base. CDR1 MNHEY and CDR2 SMNVEV are derived from the germline V gene (reference sequence). V is pruned by 5 bases and J by 0 bases, leaving 10 bases of the junction without a gene match. Only healthy Caucasian donors were included. The twin cohort comprised three pairs of female monozygotic twins, all aged roughly 18 to 30 years. CD4+ and CD8+ T cell populations were isolated with positive isolation kits from Invitrogen. Library generation was performed with 5' RACE. Sequencing instrument: Illumina HiSeq 2000. Template switching added a universal primer binding site, and the final cDNA carried a unique molecular identifier that allowed TCR cDNA molecules to be counted accurately. First-strand cDNA for TCR alpha and beta chains was synthesized from specific primers in the conserved constant-segment region. To control for contamination, each cDNA library was double barcoded with a SMART-Mk sample barcode plus Illumina barcodes. TruSeq adapter sequences and Illumina sample barcodes were added in two successive PCR steps. The Illumina HiSeq platform was used with custom primers to sequence TCR alpha and beta cDNA libraries. The study's own analysis went as follows. Raw reads were processed with MiGEC to extract unique molecular identifiers, and MiXCR was used to determine CDR3 positions. For each individual, recombination models were inferred using an EM algorithm with the repgenHMM and IGoR tools. Shared clonotypes were analyzed with the tcR package in R, and sharing was normalized by the product of cloneset sizes. Out-of-frame nonproductive sequences were analyzed to study raw recombination free of thymic and clonal selection effects. The public reads were quality trimmed at Q25 with fastp and then assembled into clones with MiXCR by TCRdb, keeping productive beta chains. Every CDR3 protein is listed once, alongside the most common genes and DNA of its rows. Clone size and V and J calls follow TCRdb, not the original study. In this sample the table shows about 500,000 distinct CDR3 sequences, 13% to 15% of which occur a single time. In total, the top ten clones hold about 1% of the sample.

Concerning this clonotype: Its antigen is still unknown. No base-level quality is on record; no much larger clone is a single base apart.

The same sample was also studied in work on yellow fever vaccine responses in identical twins. The second publication reports: The T cell response to vaccination in identical twins was reported by the authors to appear partly convergent and partly personalized. Focusing on identical twins, the study followed the T cell clones that responded to the vaccine, and did so with precision.

The clonotype originates from a young woman in good health. Sequencing used CD4+ T cells sorted from blood. The chain links TRBV27 with TRBJ2-7, and TRBD1 aligns with 7 junction nucleotides. The DNA sequence is as follows: TGTGCCAGCAGTACCTCTCAGGCAGGGGGCTCCTACGAGCAGTACTTC. This translates into CASSTSQAGGSYEQYF.